This T cell receptor (beta chain) is drawn from a study of cytomegalovirus exposure and HLA in healthy donors. Study details: Findings of an earlier analysis included about 100 million unique TCR beta sequences from some 190 million T cells.

Vbeta (60) and Jbeta (13) primers were used in the PCR. The table came from immunoSEQ multiplex PCR; TCRdb's copy has only in-frame clones and leaves some out. Of under 200,000 clones listed, roughly 75% are singletons. Healthy bone marrow donors made up the donors. The TCR was taken from a male donor in good health and CMV-seronegative. Sample: PBMCs.

The CDR3 DNA reads as TGTGCCAGCAGCCCAACTAGGAGGGAGCTGTTTTTT. As protein: CASSPTRRELFF. This rearrangement joins TRBV14 to TRBJ2-2, with a weak D call TRBD2 (5 bases). The CDR3 is made up of 12 amino acids. Germline V gene sequence: CDR1 SGHDN, CDR2 FVKESK. V lost 4 bases and J 9 bases, leaving 9 bases between the germline ends. Full variable domain (rest looked up from reference TRBV14 and TRBJ2-2): EAGVTQFPSHSVIEKGQTVTLRCDPISGHDNLYWYRRVMGKEIKFLLHFVKESKQDESGMPNNRFLAERTGGTYSTLKVQPAELEDSGVYFCASSPTRRELFFGEGSRLTVL.